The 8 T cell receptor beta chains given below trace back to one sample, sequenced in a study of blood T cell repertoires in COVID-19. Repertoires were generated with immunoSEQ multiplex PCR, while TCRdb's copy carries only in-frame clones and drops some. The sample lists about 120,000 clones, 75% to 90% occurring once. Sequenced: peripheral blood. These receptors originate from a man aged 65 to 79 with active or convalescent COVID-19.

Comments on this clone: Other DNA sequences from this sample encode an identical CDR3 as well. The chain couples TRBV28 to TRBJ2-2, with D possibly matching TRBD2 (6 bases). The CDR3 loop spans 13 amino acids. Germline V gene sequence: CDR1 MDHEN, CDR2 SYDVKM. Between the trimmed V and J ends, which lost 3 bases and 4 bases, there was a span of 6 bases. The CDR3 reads CASSLTSTGELFF. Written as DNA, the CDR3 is TGTGCCAGCAGTTTGACTAGCACCGGGGAGCTGTTTTTT.

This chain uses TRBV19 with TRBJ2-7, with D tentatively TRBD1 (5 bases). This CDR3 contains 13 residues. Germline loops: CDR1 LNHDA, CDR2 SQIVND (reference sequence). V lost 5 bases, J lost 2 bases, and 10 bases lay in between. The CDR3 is CASSSDRAYEQYF. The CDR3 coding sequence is TGTGCCAGTAGTTCAGACAGAGCCTACGAGCAGTACTTC.

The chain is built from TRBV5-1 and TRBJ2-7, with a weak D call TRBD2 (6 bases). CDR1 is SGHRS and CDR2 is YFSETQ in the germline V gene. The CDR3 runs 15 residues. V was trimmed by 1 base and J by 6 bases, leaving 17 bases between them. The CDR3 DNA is TGCGCCAGCAGCTTGCCCGCCGGGACTGCAAGCGAGCAGTACTTC. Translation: CASSLPAGTASEQYF.

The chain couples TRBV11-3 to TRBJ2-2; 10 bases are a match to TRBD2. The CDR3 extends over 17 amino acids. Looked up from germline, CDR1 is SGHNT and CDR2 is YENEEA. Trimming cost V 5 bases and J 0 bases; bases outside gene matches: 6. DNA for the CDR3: TGTGCCAGCAGCCCGAGGGGACTAGCGTCGAACACCGGGGAGCTGTTTTTT. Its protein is CASSPRGLASNTGELFF.

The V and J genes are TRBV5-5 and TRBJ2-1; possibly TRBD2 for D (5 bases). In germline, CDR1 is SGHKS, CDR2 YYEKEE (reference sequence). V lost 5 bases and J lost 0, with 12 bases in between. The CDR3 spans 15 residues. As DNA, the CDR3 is TGTGCCAGCAGTGGGAGCGGTAGCTCCTACAATGAGCAGTTCTTC. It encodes CASSGSGSSYNEQFF.

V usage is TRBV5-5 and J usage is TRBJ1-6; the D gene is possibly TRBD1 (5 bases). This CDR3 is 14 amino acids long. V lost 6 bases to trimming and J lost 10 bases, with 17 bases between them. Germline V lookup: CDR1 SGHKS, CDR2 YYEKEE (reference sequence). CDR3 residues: CASTMGQGGSPLHF. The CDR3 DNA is TGTGCCAGCACTATGGGGCAGGGCGGATCACCCCTCCACTTT. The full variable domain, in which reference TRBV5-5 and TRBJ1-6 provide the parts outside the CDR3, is DAGVTQSPTHLIKTRGQQVTLRCSPISGHKSVSWYQQVLGQGPQFIFQYYEKEERGRGNFPDRFSARQFPNYSSELNVNALLLGDSALYLCASTMGQGGSPLHFGNGTRLTVT.

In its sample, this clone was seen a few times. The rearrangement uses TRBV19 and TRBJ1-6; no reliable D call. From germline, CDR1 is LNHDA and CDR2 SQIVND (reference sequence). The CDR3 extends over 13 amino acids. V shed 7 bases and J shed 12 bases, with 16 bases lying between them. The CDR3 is CASKEDAVRPLHF. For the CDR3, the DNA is TGTGCCAGTAAGGAGGATGCGGTAAGACCCCTCCACTTT. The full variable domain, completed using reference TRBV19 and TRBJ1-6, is DGGITQSPKYLFRKEGQNVTLSCEQNLNHDAMYWYRQDPGQGLRLIYYSQIVNDFQKGDIAEGYSVSREKKESFPLTVTSAQKNPTAFYLCASKEDAVRPLHFGNGTRLTVT.

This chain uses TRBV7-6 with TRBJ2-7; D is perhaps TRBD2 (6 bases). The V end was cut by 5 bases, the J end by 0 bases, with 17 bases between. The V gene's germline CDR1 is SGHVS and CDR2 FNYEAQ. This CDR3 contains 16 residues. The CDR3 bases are TGTGCCAGCAGCCTGCAATCCGCCGGGAGCTCCTACGAGCAGTACTTC. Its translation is CASSLQSAGSSYEQYF. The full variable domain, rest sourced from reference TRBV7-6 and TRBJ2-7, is GAGVSQSPRYKVTKRGQDVALRCDPISGHVSLYWYRQALGQGPEFLTYFNYEAQQDKSGLPNDRFSAERPEGSISTLTIQRTEQRDSAMYRCASSLQSAGSSYEQYFGPGTRLTVT.